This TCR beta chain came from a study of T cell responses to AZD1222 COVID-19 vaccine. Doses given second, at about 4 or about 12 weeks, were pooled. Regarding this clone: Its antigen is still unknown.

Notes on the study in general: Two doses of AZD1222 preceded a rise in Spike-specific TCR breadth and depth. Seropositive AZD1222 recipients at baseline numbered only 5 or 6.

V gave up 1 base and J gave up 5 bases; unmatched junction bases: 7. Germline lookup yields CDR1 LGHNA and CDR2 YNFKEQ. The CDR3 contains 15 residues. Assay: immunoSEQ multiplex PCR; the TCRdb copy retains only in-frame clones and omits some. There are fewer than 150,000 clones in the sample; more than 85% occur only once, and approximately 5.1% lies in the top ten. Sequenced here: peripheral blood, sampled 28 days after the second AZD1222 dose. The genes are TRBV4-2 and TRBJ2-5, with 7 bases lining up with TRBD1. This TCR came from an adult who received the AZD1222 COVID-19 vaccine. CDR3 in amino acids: CASSQGQGEGETQYF. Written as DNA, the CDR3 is TGTGCCAGCAGCCAAGGACAGGGAGAGGGGGAGACCCAGTACTTC.